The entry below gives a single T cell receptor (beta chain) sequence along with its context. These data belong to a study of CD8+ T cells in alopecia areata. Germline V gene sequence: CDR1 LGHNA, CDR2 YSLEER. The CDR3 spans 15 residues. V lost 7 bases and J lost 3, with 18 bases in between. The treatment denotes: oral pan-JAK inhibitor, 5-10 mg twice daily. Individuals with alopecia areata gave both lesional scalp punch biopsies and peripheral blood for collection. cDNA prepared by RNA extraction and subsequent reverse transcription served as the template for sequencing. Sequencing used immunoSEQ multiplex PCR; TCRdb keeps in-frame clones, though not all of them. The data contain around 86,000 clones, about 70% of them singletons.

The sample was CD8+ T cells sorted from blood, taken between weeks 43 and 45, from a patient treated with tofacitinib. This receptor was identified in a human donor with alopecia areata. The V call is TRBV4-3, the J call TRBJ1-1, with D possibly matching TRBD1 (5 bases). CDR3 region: CASTYGRGADTEAFF. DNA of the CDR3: TGCGCCAGCACCTACGGCCGGGGCGCGGACACTGAAGCTTTCTTT.